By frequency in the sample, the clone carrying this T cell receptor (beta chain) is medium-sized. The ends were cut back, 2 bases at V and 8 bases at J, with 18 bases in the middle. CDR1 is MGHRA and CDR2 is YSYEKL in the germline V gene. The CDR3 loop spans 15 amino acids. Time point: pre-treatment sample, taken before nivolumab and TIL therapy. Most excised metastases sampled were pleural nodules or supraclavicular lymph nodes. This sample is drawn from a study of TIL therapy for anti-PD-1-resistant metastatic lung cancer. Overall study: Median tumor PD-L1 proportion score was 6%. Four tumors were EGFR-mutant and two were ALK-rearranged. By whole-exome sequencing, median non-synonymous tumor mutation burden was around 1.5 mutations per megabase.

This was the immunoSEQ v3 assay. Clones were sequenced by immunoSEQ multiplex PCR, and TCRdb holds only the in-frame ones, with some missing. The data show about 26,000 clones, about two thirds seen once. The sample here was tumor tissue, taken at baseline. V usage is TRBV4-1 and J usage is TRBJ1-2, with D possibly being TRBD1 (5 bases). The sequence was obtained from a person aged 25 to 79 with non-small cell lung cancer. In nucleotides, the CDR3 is TGCGCCAGCAGCCAACATTCCGGGACGCCCGGGGGCTACACCTTC. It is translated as CASSQHSGTPGGYTF.